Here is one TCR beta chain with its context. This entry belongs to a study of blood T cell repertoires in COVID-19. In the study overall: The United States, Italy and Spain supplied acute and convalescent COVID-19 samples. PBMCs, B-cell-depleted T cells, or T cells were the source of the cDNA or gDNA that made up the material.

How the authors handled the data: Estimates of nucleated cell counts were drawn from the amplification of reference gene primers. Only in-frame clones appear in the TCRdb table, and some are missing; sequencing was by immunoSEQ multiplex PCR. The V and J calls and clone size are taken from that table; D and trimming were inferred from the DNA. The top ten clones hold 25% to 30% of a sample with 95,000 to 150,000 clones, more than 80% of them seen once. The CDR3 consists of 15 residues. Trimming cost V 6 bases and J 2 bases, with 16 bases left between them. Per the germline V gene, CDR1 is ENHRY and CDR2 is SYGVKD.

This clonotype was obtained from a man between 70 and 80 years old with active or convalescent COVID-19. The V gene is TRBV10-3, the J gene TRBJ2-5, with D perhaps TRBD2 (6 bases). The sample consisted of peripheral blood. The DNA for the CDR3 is TGTGCCATCAGCCGGACGGGAGAGGGGCAAGAGACCCAGTACTTC. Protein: CAISRTGEGQETQYF.